This TCR beta chain was observed in a study of beta chain features in type 1 diabetes. Points from the study as a whole: Insertion counts at VDJ junctions were lower in type 1 diabetes patients, who also showed more deletions there. Patients' naive, central memory and Treg TCRB repertoires seemed closer to one another than those of healthy donors.

Worth noting for this clone: What it binds is unknown. This sample also contains other DNA sequences that code for the same CDR3.

Each donor gave one heparinised blood draw averaging approximately 120 mL. Via the markers CD45RO/CCR7/CD25/CD127/CD95/CD27, stem cell-like memory, regulatory, central memory and naive CD4+ cells were sorted. Expressed TCRB transcripts were sequenced because the isolated RNA had all been reverse transcribed beforehand. The repertoire was sequenced with immunoSEQ multiplex PCR; TCRdb's copy has only in-frame clones and lacks some. The repertoire holds hundreds of thousands of clones, with about a sixth as singletons. This TCR was sampled from a woman younger than 35 in good health. The sequencing input was naive CD4+ T cells from blood.

The CDR3, as DNA: TGTGCCAGCAGTTTCCAGCAGAATTATGGCTACACCTTC. It is translated as CASSFQQNYGYTF. The V call is TRBV28, the J call TRBJ1-2; D is unclear. Germline V gene sequence: CDR1 MDHEN, CDR2 SYDVKM. With 3 bases removed from V and 5 bases from J, the gap between germline ends came to 10 bases. This CDR3 is 13 amino acids long.